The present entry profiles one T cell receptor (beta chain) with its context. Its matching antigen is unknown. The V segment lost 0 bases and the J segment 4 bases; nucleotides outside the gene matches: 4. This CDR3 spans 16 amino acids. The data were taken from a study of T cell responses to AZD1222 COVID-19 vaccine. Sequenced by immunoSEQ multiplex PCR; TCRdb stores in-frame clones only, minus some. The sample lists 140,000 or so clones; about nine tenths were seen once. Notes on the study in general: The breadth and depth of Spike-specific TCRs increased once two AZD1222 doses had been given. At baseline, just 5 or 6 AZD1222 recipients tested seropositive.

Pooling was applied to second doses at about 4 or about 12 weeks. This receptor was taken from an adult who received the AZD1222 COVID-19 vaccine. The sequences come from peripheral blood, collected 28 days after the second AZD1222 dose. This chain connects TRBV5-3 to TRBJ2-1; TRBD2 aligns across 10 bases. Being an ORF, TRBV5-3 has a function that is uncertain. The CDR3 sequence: CARSLVGSGGYNEQFF. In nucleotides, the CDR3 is TGTGCCAGAAGCTTGGTAGGTAGCGGGGGGTACAATGAGCAGTTCTTC.